These 14 T cell receptor beta chains were all obtained from the same sample, sequenced in a study of cytomegalovirus exposure and HLA in healthy donors (dated by TCRdb to 2016 to 2017). The library was made by the immunoSEQ multiplex PCR assay. For the multiplex PCR, a mixture combining 60 forward primers for TCR Vbeta segments and 13 reverse primers for TCR Jbeta segments was used. Drawn from immuneACCESS, this table holds only the in-frame rearrangements with V and J called that TCRdb kept. Clones are partly lost; checked studies trace under half to an unresolved V gene and leave the rest unexplained. The sample table records 150,000 to 200,000 clones; around 90% of these occur just once. The top ten constitute approximately 1.9% of the sample. Sequenced material: PBMCs. The receptors were sampled from a woman aged 18 to 35 in good health and CMV-seronegative.

V is TRBV18 and J is TRBJ1-2; no reliable D call. The CDR3 has 13 amino acids. The V and J ends lost 3 bases and 0 bases respectively, with 5 bases between them. Per germline, CDR1 KGHSH and CDR2 LQKENI. CDR3 sequence (DNA): TGTGCCAGCTCACCCCCAGCTAACTATGGCTACACCTTC. Translated, it gives CASSPPANYGYTF.

The chain employs TRBV2 and TRBJ1-1; 7 bases agree with TRBD1. The trim removed 6 bases at V and 5 bases at J, leaving 9 bases unmatched. The CDR3 extends over 14 amino acids. CDR1 and CDR2 from the germline V gene are SNHLY and FYNNEI. CDR3 DNA sequence: TGTGCCAGCAGCTGGGACAGTGCTTTGACTGAAGCTTTCTTT. Amino acid sequence: CASSWDSALTEAFF.

The CDR3 region has the DNA TGTGCCAGCAGCTCCACAGCGGGGGGGCCCCAGGAGCAGTTCTTC. Its translation: CASSSTAGGPQEQFF. This chain connects TRBV7-2 to TRBJ2-1, with 10 nucleotides matching TRBD2. V was clipped by 4 bases and J by 10 bases; unmatched bases: 10. The V gene's germline CDR1 is SGHTA and CDR2 FQGNSA. The CDR3 contains 15 residues.

The chain uses TRBV4-2 and TRBJ2-5; TRBD1 matches 7 bases. From germline, CDR1 is LGHNA and CDR2 YNFKEQ. The CDR3 has 14 amino acids. With V trimmed by 3 bases and J by 2 bases, 3 bases remained unmatched. CDR3 sequence: CASSQEQGQETQYF. CDR3 sequence (DNA): TGTGCCAGCAGCCAGGAACAGGGGCAAGAGACCCAGTACTTC.

A note on this clone: The sample contains more than one DNA sequence encoding this CDR3. This chain uses TRBV25-1 with TRBJ1-2, with 9 nucleotides matching TRBD1. Germline loops: CDR1 MGHDK, CDR2 SYGVNS. The CDR3 runs to 13 residues. V shed 6 bases, J shed 4 bases, and the junction held 3 bases outside the gene matches. This CDR3 is CASRQGASYGYTF. In DNA form, the CDR3 reads TGTGCCAGCAGACAGGGGGCAAGCTATGGCTACACCTTC.

V usage is TRBV11-2 and J usage is TRBJ1-1; D might be TRBD1 (6 bases). The CDR3 extends over 13 amino acids. V dropped 6 bases and J dropped 3 bases, with 11 bases sitting between them. CDR1 and CDR2 (germline): SGHAT, FQNNGV. The CDR3 spells CASRNQGYTEAFF. CDR3 bases: TGTGCCAGCAGAAATCAGGGGTACACTGAAGCTTTCTTT.

This clone was detected only a few times. The V gene is TRBV4-1, the J gene TRBJ1-5; D uncertain. Germline CDR1 and CDR2: MGHRA and YSYEKL. The CDR3 spans 12 residues. V gave up 8 bases and J gave up 4 bases, with 9 bases separating them. CDR3 bases: TGCGCCAGCGGAAGAGGTAATCAGCCCCAGCATTTT. This gives the protein CASGRGNQPQHF.

The chain employs TRBV5-3 and TRBJ2-7; possibly TRBD1 for D (7 bases). TRBV5-3 carries the ORF label, with uncertain function. Trimming removed 4 bases at V and 0 bases at J, with 20 bases between. The CDR3 runs 17 residues. The CDR3 DNA reads as TGTGCCAGAAGCGGGAGAGTGTGGGGGGACAGCTCCTACGAGCAGTACTTC. Its protein product is CARSGRVWGDSSYEQYF.

The chain combines TRBV5-6 with TRBJ2-1; a weak D match, TRBD2 (5 bases). Between the trimmed V and J ends, which lost 2 bases and 9 bases, there was a span of 9 bases. Germline lookup yields CDR1 SGHDT and CDR2 YYEEEE. This CDR3 has 12 amino acids. The CDR3 loop is CASSLFAGEQFF. DNA for the CDR3: TGTGCCAGCAGCTTATTCGCGGGTGAGCAGTTCTTC.

This clone was seen only a few times. The rearrangement joins TRBV5-4 to TRBJ1-4; D remains unclear. Germline CDR1 is SGHNT and CDR2 is YYREEE (reference sequence). The CDR3 runs 14 residues. Deletions cut 7 bases from V and 1 base from J, with 11 bases between. CDR3 in DNA: TGTGCCAGCGGAGGCTCAGGAACTAATGAAAAACTGTTTTTT. It codes for CASGGSGTNEKLFF.

This clone was observed a few times. The chain uses TRBV15 and TRBJ1-1, with TRBD1 identical over 7 bases. The germline CDR1 and CDR2 sequences are LNHNV and YYDKDF (reference sequence). Trimming removed 0 bases from V and 4 bases from J; junction bases left unmatched: 8. There are 16 residues in the CDR3. The CDR3 is CATSREGTARGTEAFF. CDR3 bases: TGTGCCACCAGCAGAGAGGGGACAGCCCGAGGCACTGAAGCTTTCTTT.

CDR3 DNA: TGTGCCAGCAGTCTTGGGCCCCCCCTGTTAGGCAATGAGCAGTTCTTC. Translation gives CASSLGPPLLGNEQFF. J is TRBJ2-1 and V is TRBV2, with D unresolved. Trimming took off 5 bases at V and 6 bases at J, with 20 bases between the two ends. CDR1 is SNHLY, CDR2 FYNNEI, per germline. This CDR3 has 16 amino acids. Combining the CDR3 with reference TRBV2 and TRBJ2-1 gives the whole variable domain EPEVTQTPSHQVTQMGQEVILRCVPISNHLYFYWYRQILGQKVEFLVSFYNNEISEKSEIFDDQFSVERPDGSNFTLKIRSTKLEDSAMYFCASSLGPPLLGNEQFFGPGTRLTVL.

This clone came up once. The rearrangement links TRBV5-1 to TRBJ1-6; 8 bases map to TRBD1. Germline V lookup: CDR1 SGHRS, CDR2 YFSETQ. V lost 4 bases to trimming and J lost 5 bases; unmatched junction nucleotides: 5. CDR3 length: 15 residues. The CDR3 DNA reads TGCGCCAGCAGCACTGGACAGGGAGATAATTCACCCCTCCACTTT. This gives the protein CASSTGQGDNSPLHF.

This chain uses TRBV2 with TRBJ1-1; 7 nucleotides line up with TRBD1. The germline V gene has CDR1 SNHLY and CDR2 FYNNEI. The CDR3 contains 14 residues. V gave up 6 bases and J gave up 6 bases; unmatched junction bases: 10. CDR3 DNA: TGTGCCAGCAGGCGCCTGGGACAGAGAGCTGAAGCTTTCTTT. This gives the protein CASRRLGQRAEAFF.